This T cell receptor (beta chain) came from a study of TIL therapy for anti-PD-1-resistant metastatic lung cancer (dated by TCRdb to 2020 to 2023). Some background on the complete study: Enrolled patients had a median age of about 50 years (range 38-75) and a median tumor PD-L1 proportion score of approximately 6.6%. A median non-synonymous tumor mutation burden of around 1.5 mutations per megabase was determined across the cohort by whole-exome sequencing. The cohort was composed predominantly of lung adenocarcinoma, with a few EGFR-mutant and two ALK-rearranged tumors included, and half of patients were identified as current or former smokers. T cell receptor beta sequencing of tumor and peripheral blood was used to follow clonotypes across the tumor, the expanded TIL product and serial blood samples. Study-wide findings and limitations: The study protocol defined all tumor marker inferences as exploratory. Higher clonality and lower diversity were observed in expanded TIL cultures than in baseline intratumoral T cells (median clonality roughly 6.5% vs 31%, p < 0.0001). The cohort was highly selected, including more treatment-naive, never-smoker and oncogene-addicted patients than is typical, which limits generalizability. Clonal turnover during TIL culture was high, and many clones enriched in the product were not detected in the baseline tumor, suggesting clonal contraction rather than faithful expansion.

Regarding this clone: The antigen this receptor binds is unknown. The input lacks base qualities; no much larger clone sits a single base away.

The sample's time point label, in plain terms: pre-treatment sample, taken before nivolumab and TIL therapy. The baseline tumor samples were excised metastases, mostly pleural nodules or supraclavicular lymph nodes, taken from the same resection that was used to grow TIL. Tumors were harvested prior to any PD-1/PD-L1 blockade, after which nivolumab was administered to patients, and lymphodepletion, expanded TIL infusion and IL-2 were given to patients who progressed. Between October 2017 and early 2020, a dual-center phase I trial enrolled adults who had stage 4 NSCLC. The samples were drawn from an open-label, single-arm phase I trial testing tumor-infiltrating lymphocyte therapy combined with nivolumab in advanced non-small cell lung cancer. Portions of each resected tumor were snap-frozen in liquid nitrogen and were stored at -80 degrees C. Tumor regions of interest were selected on H&E sections by laser-capture macrodissection, were pulverized into about 16 mg aliquots, and were extracted with Qiagen Allprep kits.

Using bias-controlled multiplex PCR with the immunoSEQ v3 hsTCRB kit, the TCR beta CDR3 regions were amplified from genomic DNA. TCR libraries were sequenced on an Illumina NextSeq 500 to around 2 million read pairs for survey level or roughly 5-6.5 million for deep level. On the study's bioinformatics: V, D and J genes were assigned, non-productive sequences were removed, and clonality was reported by immunoSEQ Analyzer software. To compare repertoires between infused TIL and blood, productive Simpson clonality was used along with the Morisita overlap index of productive TRB rearrangements. TCRdb re-hosts the immuneACCESS table, in-frame sequences only. Its copies lack some clones; in the studies checked, an unresolved V gene accounts for under half of them, and the cause for the rest is not known. The V and J calls and clone size come from that table; D and trimming were worked out from the DNA. Here the sample has approximately 95,000 clones; 55% to 75% occur a single time. The ten top clones hold 10% to 11% of the sample.

The CDR3, from cysteine to phenylalanine, totals 11 residues. Just CDR3 DNA is preserved here, 33 bases in frame from base 1. CDR1 and CDR2, looked up from the germline V gene (reference sequence), are MNHNY and SVGAGI. V lost 4 bases and J lost 15 bases; the stretch between them is 13 bases long. This specimen was tumor tissue, taken at baseline. This receptor was obtained from a person between 30 and 80 years old with non-small cell lung cancer. Rearrangement joined TRBV6-6 to TRBJ1-5; too little of a D gene remains to name it. The nucleotide sequence reads TGTGCCAGCAGTTCCGACGAGACAAGGCATTTT. Translated, it reads CASSSDETRHF.